The 20 T cell receptor beta chains below all came from one sample that was sequenced in a study of shared clonotypes between healthy human individuals. The protocol was immunoSEQ multiplex PCR, while the TCRdb copy is restricted to in-frame clones and leaves out a portion. The top ten clones hold roughly 1.5% of a sample with some 900,000 clones, roughly 72% of them seen once. Sequencing was done on a sample of memory CD4+ T cells sorted from blood. Sample subset: CD45RA-negative fraction. The receptors were gathered from a man younger than 30 in good health.

V gene TRBV11-2 combines with J gene TRBJ1-2, with TRBD1 as a possible D gene (5 bases). V lost 1 base to trimming and J lost 8 bases, with 8 bases between them. Germline CDR1 is SGHAT and CDR2 is FQNNGV. The CDR3 totals 12 residues. This CDR3 is CASSLAGDGYTF. As DNA, the CDR3 is TGTGCCAGCAGCTTAGCGGGGGACGGCTACACCTTC.

The rearrangement uses TRBV18 and TRBJ1-2; perhaps TRBD1 as D (5 bases). Trimming removed 6 bases at V and 6 bases at J, with 14 bases between. In germline, CDR1 is KGHSH, CDR2 LQKENI. This CDR3 has 13 residues. In DNA form, the CDR3 reads TGTGCCAGCTCTCTCTCGATGGGGGATGGCTACACCTTC. This translates into CASSLSMGDGYTF. Looking up the rest from reference TRBV18 and TRBJ1-2 gives the full variable domain: NAGVMQNPRHLVRRRGQEARLRCSPMKGHSHVYWYRQLPEEGLKFMVYLQKENIIDESGMPKERFSAEFPKEGPSILRIQQVVRGDSAAYFCASSLSMGDGYTFGSGTRLTVV.

J is TRBJ1-1 and V is TRBV5-1; 9 nucleotides line up with TRBD1. The CDR3 spans 14 residues. Per germline, CDR1 SGHRS and CDR2 YFSETQ. J lost 5 bases, V lost 2 bases, and 4 bases had no gene match. The CDR3 region is CASSFNRGQTEAFF. CDR3 nucleotides: TGCGCCAGCAGCTTTAACAGGGGGCAGACTGAAGCTTTCTTT.

This chain joins TRBV5-1 and TRBJ1-1, with D tentatively TRBD1 (5 bases). The germline V and J ends were trimmed by 6 bases and 6 bases, with 24 bases remaining between them. This CDR3 spans 16 amino acids. Germline CDR1 SGHRS, CDR2 YFSETQ. The CDR3 DNA is TGCGCCAGCACTCCCGGGGGGTATCTAACCGGGGCTGAAGCTTTCTTT. Translating gives CASTPGGYLTGAEAFF.

The chain links TRBV18 to TRBJ2-1; 8 bases fit TRBD2. The germline V gene encodes CDR1 KGHSH and CDR2 LQKENI. This CDR3 is built from 15 residues. Losses at the gene ends were 5 bases for V and 8 bases for J; bases not matched to a gene: 11. CDR3 DNA: TGTGCCAGCTCAACCATGGGACTAGGAATGCATGAGCAGTTCTTC. Encoded protein: CASSTMGLGMHEQFF.

Turning to this clone: One end of the junction does not line up with germline, which may come from a read error. The J gene is TRBJ1-3, the V gene TRBV28; no definite D call. Per germline, CDR1 MDHEN and CDR2 SYDVKM. The CDR3 covers 11 residues. CDR3 amino acids: CTSSTRNTIYF. The CDR3 DNA is TGTACCAGCAGTACACGAAACACCATATATTTT.

This chain connects TRBV7-9 to TRBJ1-4, with 7 bases aligning to TRBD1. V dropped 4 bases and J dropped 8; count of bases not matched to a gene: 10. Germline-derived CDR1 and CDR2 are SEHNR and FQNEAQ (reference sequence). CDR3 length: 15 amino acids. CDR3 residues: CASSSDRAHEEKLFF. CDR3 DNA sequence: TGTGCCAGCAGCTCAGACAGGGCCCATGAGGAAAAACTGTTTTTT.

The genes are TRBV7-6 and TRBJ2-7, with D possibly being TRBD2 (6 bases). The CDR3 spans 14 residues. Trimming took off 5 bases at V and 6 bases at J, with 17 bases between the two ends. The germline V gene has CDR1 SGHVS and CDR2 FNYEAQ. The CDR3: CASSRQRRGGEQYF. The CDR3 DNA is TGTGCCAGCAGCCGTCAGAGGAGGGGAGGCGAGCAGTACTTC.

This chain links TRBV2 with TRBJ2-7; 9 bases agree with TRBD1. V dropped 8 bases and J dropped 4; count of bases not matched to a gene: 3. This CDR3 contains 12 residues. Germline-derived CDR1 and CDR2 are SNHLY and FYNNEI. CDR3 in DNA: TGTGCCAGCCGACAGGGGGGATACGAGCAGTACTTC. This sequence encodes CASRQGGYEQYF.

The V call is TRBV15, the J call TRBJ1-2, with 8 nucleotides matching TRBD1. J gave up 0 bases and V 1 base, and 4 bases lay outside the gene matches. This CDR3 is built from 16 residues. Germline CDR1 LNHNV, CDR2 YYDKDF (reference sequence). The CDR3 loop reads CATSRGGTGTNYGYTF. DNA of the CDR3: TGTGCCACCAGCAGAGGGGGGACAGGAACTAACTATGGCTACACCTTC.

V and J are TRBV28 and TRBJ2-7; the D gene is possibly TRBD1 (5 bases). Germline lookup yields CDR1 MDHEN and CDR2 SYDVKM. This CDR3 comprises 15 residues. Trimming pared 8 bases from V and 0 bases from J, leaving 17 bases between. The CDR3 loop reads CASPPDISSSYEQYF. The DNA for the CDR3 is TGTGCCAGCCCACCGGACATTTCGAGCTCCTACGAGCAGTACTTC.

This clone was observed a handful of times. The chain combines TRBV5-1 with TRBJ2-5; perhaps TRBD1 as D (5 bases). The V and J ends lost 0 bases and 4 bases respectively, with 10 bases between them. The CDR3 is made up of 14 amino acids. Germline V lookup: CDR1 SGHRS, CDR2 YFSETQ. The CDR3 is CASSLGSGLETQYF. CDR3 coding DNA: TGCGCCAGCAGCTTGGGGTCAGGGTTAGAGACCCAGTACTTC.

This clone was recorded only once. The chain couples TRBV19 to TRBJ1-1; no clear D. V lost 3 bases and J lost 11, with 16 bases in between. The CDR3 is made up of 13 amino acids. Germline V lookup: CDR1 LNHDA, CDR2 SQIVND (reference sequence). The DNA of the CDR3 is TGTGCCAGTAGTATTGGTAGCCCCGCGGCCGCTTTCTTT. It specifies CASSIGSPAAAFF.

This chain uses TRBV7-2 with TRBJ2-3; tentatively, D is TRBD2 (7 bases). The CDR3 runs to 16 residues. Germline loops: CDR1 SGHTA, CDR2 FQGNSA. V lost 0 bases and J lost 3, with 13 bases in between. The CDR3 loop is CASSLAGGANTDTQYF. The CDR3 DNA is TGTGCCAGCAGCTTAGCTGGGGGGGCGAATACAGATACGCAGTATTTT.

Only one count was recorded for this clone. The CDR3 DNA sequence: TGTGCCATCAGCGATGGAGCAAGCCGCACAGATACGCAGTATTTT. Its protein product is CAISDGASRTDTQYF. The chain has TRBV10-3 and TRBJ2-3, with D hard to call. The CDR3 runs 15 residues. Germline CDR1 and CDR2: ENHRY and SYGVKD. The V end was cut by 6 bases, the J end by 1 base, with 14 bases between.

The chain combines TRBV9 with TRBJ1-3; D remains unclear. The germline gives CDR1 SGDLS, CDR2 YYNGEE. The V and J ends lost 5 bases and 0 bases respectively, with 36 bases between them. CDR3 length equals 23 residues. CDR3 amino acids: CASRGSRLRCAPQSIHSGNTIYF. The CDR3 DNA is TGTGCCAGCAGAGGCTCGAGACTGAGGTGTGCCCCTCAATCGATACACTCTGGAAACACCATATATTTT.

The genes are TRBV30 and TRBJ2-3; 10 bases fit TRBD2. The germline CDR1 and CDR2 sequences are GTSNPN and SVGIG (reference sequence). The ends lost 4 bases at V and 10 bases at J; junction bases unmatched: 11. This CDR3 is 14 amino acids long. DNA of the CDR3: TGTGCCTGGACAGACGGAAAGCGGGAGGGGCCGCAGTATTTT. Protein product: CAWTDGKREGPQYF.

The DNA of the CDR3 is TGTGCCAGCAGCTTGGGAGACAGGGGATATAATACGCAGTATTTT. Protein: CASSLGDRGYNTQYF. V usage is TRBV5-6 and J usage is TRBJ2-3; TRBD1 matches 8 bases. Trimming removed 0 bases from V and 7 bases from J; junction bases left unmatched: 7. CDR1 and CDR2 from the germline V gene are SGHDT and YYEEEE. The CDR3 runs to 15 residues.

This rearrangement joins TRBV5-6 to TRBJ1-3; D not certain. Germline V gene data show CDR1 as SGHDT and CDR2 as YYEEEE. V was cut by 2 bases and J by 4 bases, with 10 bases left in between. The CDR3 extends over 14 amino acids. The CDR3, as DNA: TGTGCCAGCAGCTTTTGGGCGTCCGGAAACACCATATATTTT. Its protein is CASSFWASGNTIYF.

This chain joins TRBV7-2 and TRBJ1-5, with 9 nucleotides matching TRBD1. CDR1 and CDR2 (germline): SGHTA, FQGNSA. Trimming removed 5 bases from V and 3 bases from J; junction bases left unmatched: 8. This CDR3 is built from 16 residues. The DNA for the CDR3 is TGTGCCAGCAGCCCGTGGGGGACAGGGAACAATCAGCCCCAGCATTTT. Protein: CASSPWGTGNNQPQHF.